This T cell receptor (beta chain) was sequenced during a study of brain metastases from non-small cell lung cancer. Notes on the study in general: Brain metastases had lower T-cell infiltration than primary tumors. Paired brain metastases and primary tumors largely shared TCR repertoires. Compared with their matched primary tumors, approximately 68% of brain metastases showed expanded T-cell clones.

CDR1 is LGHDT and CDR2 is YNNKEL in the germline V gene (reference sequence). V lost 1 base and J lost 8; bases outside the gene matches: 13. The CDR3 runs to 17 residues. The repertoire was sequenced with immunoSEQ multiplex PCR; TCRdb's copy has only in-frame clones and lacks some. The sample holds 7,500 to 8,000 clones, about 85% seen once. Details on this clone: The antigen is unknown. Other DNA variants within this sample encode the same CDR3.

The sample consisted of primary lung tumor tissue. This TCR was recovered from a donor at least 40 years old with non-small cell lung cancer. This rearrangement joins TRBV3-1 (or the pseudogene TRBV3-2) to TRBJ1-2; TRBD1 matches at 10 bases. The CDR3 loop is CASSQVLGQGDSGGYTF. In DNA form, the CDR3 reads TGTGCCAGCAGCCAAGTCCTAGGACAGGGGGACTCGGGCGGCTACACCTTC.